The entry below gives a single T cell receptor beta chain sequence along with its context. The junction had 7 bases not matched to a gene; V was cut back by 7 bases and J by 2 bases. CDR3 length: 14 residues. Germline values: CDR1 LNHDA, CDR2 SQIVND (reference sequence). The record originates from a study of blood T cell repertoires in COVID-19. Across the whole study: PBMCs, B-cell-depleted T cells, or T cells provided the cDNA or gDNA that made up the material.

As handled by the study authors: Nucleated cell number was recorded as an estimate derived from reference gene primer amplification. This table comes from immunoSEQ multiplex PCR, and its TCRdb copy is limited to in-frame clones, with some not included. That table is the source of V, J and clone size, and D and trimming were worked out from the DNA. The table has some 260,000 clones, 88% seen once. The sequence derives from a woman in her thirties with acute or convalescent COVID-19. The rearrangement joins TRBV19 to TRBJ2-7; 8 bases fit TRBD2. The sample consisted of peripheral blood. The DNA of the CDR3 is TGTGCCAGTAAGGTAACTAGCGGTACCTACGAGCAGTACTTC. Translated: CASKVTSGTYEQYF.